Shown below are 21 T cell receptor beta chains from a single sample sequenced in a study of vaccination effects on CD4 cells after COVID-19. Their cognate antigens are unknown. The data were produced by immunoSEQ multiplex PCR, yet TCRdb's version contains in-frame clones alone and is incomplete. The data show 60,000 to 80,000 clones, about 74% seen once. Subsequent to less than eleven days of culture, CD4+ T cells were isolated. Vaccine administered to participants consisted of two doses of either BNT162b2 or mRNA-1273. This specimen was CD4+ T cells from PBMCs cultured without peptide, taken after COVID-19 vaccination. The receptors derive from a human donor who received a COVID-19 vaccine.

This clone was detected once. The CDR3 loop reads CASSPTYGPLARWEQFF. DNA for the CDR3: TGCGCCAGCAGCCCAACATACGGGCCTCTCGCACGTTGGGAGCAGTTCTTC. This chain joins TRBV5-1 and TRBJ2-1; D is ambiguous. Germline V gene lookup returns CDR1 SGHRS and CDR2 YFSETQ. The V gene lost 4 bases and the J gene lost 10 bases, with 27 bases spanning the gap. The CDR3 contains 17 residues.

The gene calls are TRBV5-1 and TRBJ2-2; D assignment may be TRBD1 or TRBD2 (5 bases each). V lost 7 bases and J lost 0, with 16 bases in between. The CDR3 totals 16 residues. Per germline, CDR1 SGHRS and CDR2 YFSETQ. CDR3 DNA sequence: TGCGCCAGCTCCGAGGGCCGGACAACGAACACCGGGGAGCTGTTTTTT. This sequence encodes CASSEGRTTNTGELFF.

The V call is TRBV12-3 or TRBV12-4, the J call TRBJ1-4; weak D call: TRBD1 (5 bases). The CDR3 totals 13 residues. The ends were cut back, 3 bases at V and 8 bases at J, with 10 bases in the middle. The CDR3 nucleotides are TGTGCCAGCAGTTTGGGGACGAGGGAAAAACTGTTTTTT. Translation: CASSLGTREKLFF.

On this clone: The germline gene is not matched at one end of the junction; a read error may be the cause. The chain combines TRBV2 with TRBJ2-5; 7 positions match TRBD1. Per the germline V gene, CDR1 is SNHLY and CDR2 is FYNNEI. This CDR3 has 14 amino acids. The CDR3 loop reads CASIEGQARETQYF. DNA of the CDR3: TGTGCCAGCATTGAAGGACAGGCTCGGGAGACCCAGTACTTC.

This sequence joins TRBV6-5 and TRBJ2-3, with TRBD2 matching over 8 bases. The CDR3 extends over 14 amino acids. Germline values: CDR1 MNHEY, CDR2 SVGAGI. After removal of 7 bases from V and 2 bases from J, the junction contained 5 bases not matched to a gene. CDR3 nucleotide sequence: TGTGCCAGCAAATATAGCGGGACCACAGATACGCAGTATTTT. As protein: CASKYSGTTDTQYF.

V and J are TRBV10-2 and TRBJ2-1; tentatively, D is TRBD1 or TRBD2 (6 bases each). Germline lookup yields CDR1 WSHSY and CDR2 SAAADI. The CDR3 runs to 14 residues. Trimming pared 9 bases from V and 10 bases from J, leaving 22 bases between. CDR3 residues: CASMTGARTGEQFF. CDR3 sequence (DNA): TGCGCCAGTATGACGGGGGCGCGGACGGGCGAGCAGTTCTTC.

The chain employs TRBV25-1 and TRBJ2-5; TRBD2 might be the D (5 bases). This CDR3 region has 15 residues. The V end lost 3 bases, the J end lost 1 base, and 12 bases lay between the germline ends. CDR1 and CDR2 from the germline V gene are MGHDK and SYGVNS. DNA for the CDR3: TGTGCCAGCAGTGAGATCTTCGGACTCCAAGAGACCCAGTACTTC. Its translation: CASSEIFGLQETQYF.

The rearrangement links TRBV15 to TRBJ2-1; 11 bases line up with TRBD1. Germline V CDR1 and CDR2: LNHNV, YYDKDF (reference sequence). With V trimmed by 3 bases and J by 4 bases, 5 bases remained unmatched. The CDR3 consists of 16 residues. The CDR3 DNA reads as TGTGCCACCAGCAGGGGCGGGACAGGGGGATACAATGAGCAGTTCTTC. Protein sequence: CATSRGGTGGYNEQFF.

V gene TRBV5-8 combines with J gene TRBJ2-5; D possibly corresponds to TRBD2 (6 bases). The CDR3 contains 13 residues. Between the trimmed V and J ends, which lost 4 bases and 5 bases, there was a span of 12 bases. CDR1 and CDR2 from the germline V gene are SGHTS and YDEGEE. The CDR3 DNA reads TGTGCCAGCAGCCAATGGGCGGGGGAGACCCAGTACTTC. It is translated as CASSQWAGETQYF.

CDR3 sequence (DNA): TGTGCCAGCAGCTCTCGACAGGGATCAACTCCATACAATGAGCAGTTCTTC. Its protein is CASSSRQGSTPYNEQFF. V is TRBV7-2 and J is TRBJ2-1; TRBD1 aligns across 7 bases. The CDR3 runs 17 residues. Unmatched junction bases numbered 13, after V lost 4 bases and J lost 4 bases. Germline V CDR1 and CDR2: SGHTA, FQGNSA. The variable domain in full, with the rest retrieved from reference TRBV7-2 and TRBJ2-1, is GAGVSQSPSNKVTEKGKDVELRCDPISGHTALYWYRQSLGQGLEFLIYFQGNSAPDKSGLPSDRFSAERTGGSVSTLTIQRTQQEDSAVYLCASSSRQGSTPYNEQFFGPGTRLTVL.

This clone was seen a handful of times. This chain links TRBV2 with TRBJ2-2, with 8 bases identical to TRBD2. The CDR3 is 16 residues long. CDR1 SNHLY and CDR2 FYNNEI come from the germline V gene. With V trimmed by 4 bases and J by 1 base, 5 bases remained unmatched. Written as DNA, the CDR3 is TGTGCCAGCAGTGTTAGGAGCGGGGGGAACACCGGGGAGCTGTTTTTT. Translation gives CASSVRSGGNTGELFF.

This rearrangement joins TRBV29-1 to TRBJ1-2; 7 positions match TRBD1. Germline values: CDR1 SQVTM, CDR2 ANQGSEA. The V segment lost 6 bases and the J segment 5 bases; nucleotides outside the gene matches: 3. The CDR3 length is 11 residues. CDR3 loop: CSVLTGYGYTF. CDR3 nucleotide sequence: TGCAGCGTGCTGACAGGGTATGGCTACACCTTC.

The rearrangement joins TRBV18 to TRBJ1-1; perhaps TRBD1 as D (5 bases). Per germline, CDR1 KGHSH and CDR2 LQKENI. CDR3 length: 12 residues. V lost 5 bases and J 11 bases, leaving 15 bases between the germline ends. The CDR3 nucleotides read TGTGCCAGCTCAGCAACTCGGGACTCCGCTTTCTTT. Residues: CASSATRDSAFF.

The J gene is TRBJ1-3, the V gene TRBV7-2; D is unresolved. V gave up 1 base and J gave up 4 bases, with 8 bases separating them. The CDR3 contains 14 residues. CDR1 and CDR2 (germline): SGHTA, FQGNSA. CDR3 residues: CASSLDGAGNTIYF. CDR3 coding DNA: TGTGCCAGCAGCTTAGATGGTGCCGGAAACACCATATATTTT.

The chain carries TRBV30 and TRBJ2-2; D gene ambiguous. Germline CDR1 and CDR2: GTSNPN and SVGIG (reference sequence). The ends were cut back, 5 bases at V and 4 bases at J, with 14 bases in the middle. The CDR3 loop spans 14 amino acids. This CDR3 reads CAWGGGLATGELFF. In DNA form, the CDR3 reads TGTGCCTGGGGCGGTGGGTTGGCCACCGGGGAGCTGTTTTTT.

The gene calls are TRBV4-3 and TRBJ2-7; D remains unclear. Trimming left V 1 base short and J 7 bases short, with 17 bases between. The length of the CDR3 is 15 residues. The V gene's germline CDR1 is LGHNA and CDR2 YSLEER. This chain's CDR3 is CASSQGGRLPAEQYV. The CDR3 nucleotides read TGCGCCAGCAGCCAAGGAGGCAGGCTCCCCGCGGAGCAGTACGTC.

This clone was counted only a few times. The chain couples TRBV2 to TRBJ2-2; D could derive from TRBD1 or TRBD2 (6 bases each). The CDR3 consists of 15 residues. V lost 2 bases to trimming and J lost 2 bases, with 9 bases between them. CDR1 and CDR2 (germline): SNHLY, FYNNEI. Here the CDR3 DNA reads TGTGCCAGCAGTGAATGGGGGGCCAACACCGGGGAGCTGTTTTTT. Protein: CASSEWGANTGELFF.

This clone was recorded once. The chain carries TRBV30 and TRBJ1-4; D is ambiguous. CDR1 GTSNPN and CDR2 SVGIG come from the germline V gene (reference sequence). V lost 1 base, J lost 5 bases, and 8 bases lay in between. The CDR3 has 13 residues. The CDR3 region is CAWSGAPNEKLFF. For the CDR3, the DNA is TGTGCCTGGAGTGGGGCACCAAATGAAAAACTGTTTTTT. Together with reference TRBV30 and TRBJ1-4, the CDR3 gives the full variable domain: SQTIHQWPATLVQPVGSPLSLECTVEGTSNPNLYWYRQAAGRGLQLLFYSVGIGQISSEVPQNLSASRPQDRQFILSSKKLLLSDSGFYLCAWSGAPNEKLFFGSGTQLSVL.

This chain joins TRBV9 and TRBJ1-2; unclear D gene. CDR3 length: 14 residues. Looked up from germline, CDR1 is SGDLS and CDR2 is YYNGEE. The V end was cut by 4 bases, the J end by 5 bases, with 15 bases between. In DNA, the CDR3 is TGTGCCAGCAGCCCACTGCTTAGGGAATATGGCTACACCTTC. This sequence encodes CASSPLLREYGYTF.

This clone was seen just once. The chain combines TRBV5-1 with TRBJ2-2, with D hard to call. Germline values: CDR1 SGHRS, CDR2 YFSETQ. Between the trimmed V and J ends, which lost 0 bases and 6 bases, there was a span of 0 bases. The length of the CDR3 is 11 residues. Here the CDR3 reads CASSLAGELFF. DNA of the CDR3: TGCGCCAGCAGCTTGGCCGGGGAGCTGTTTTTT.

J is TRBJ2-6 and V is TRBV5-6; TRBD1 might be the D (6 bases). The germline V and J ends were trimmed by 4 bases and 0 bases, with 11 bases remaining between them. From germline, CDR1 is SGHDT and CDR2 YYEEEE. This CDR3 contains 16 residues. Here the CDR3 reads CASSPQGGSGANVLTF. CDR3 nucleotides: TGTGCCAGCAGCCCACAAGGGGGCTCTGGGGCCAACGTCCTGACTTTC.